This T cell receptor beta chain is drawn from a study of blood T cells in healthy people across ages. CDR3 length equals 14 residues. Per the germline V gene, CDR1 is MNHEY and CDR2 is SVGAGI. V gave up 2 bases and J gave up 4 bases, with 9 bases separating them. Sample-barcoded 5' priming and a J-beta primer mix drove a second PCR of roughly 6 to 12 cycles. TCRdb fed the 5' RACE reads into MiXCR, producing one record per CDR3 protein. The data contain about 680,000 distinct CDR3 sequences, approximately 49% of them singletons. The authors drew around 9.4 milliliters of peripheral blood from each donor.

The rearrangement links TRBV6-5 to TRBJ1-5; TRBD1 is a possible D gene (6 bases). Sequencing was performed on blood. This TCR came from a woman aged 55-69 years in good health. In DNA, the CDR3 is TGTGCCAGCAGTTACAGGGACAAGAATCAGCCCCAGCATTTT. Translation: CASSYRDKNQPQHF.